A single sample gave rise to the 9 T cell receptor beta chains below, sequenced in a study of cytomegalovirus exposure and HLA in healthy donors. Measured with immunoSEQ multiplex PCR; TCRdb has only the in-frame clones, and not every one. The sample contains about 73,000 clones, 85% to 95% of which appear only once. Sample: PBMCs. These receptors originate from a man between 18 and 35 years old in good health and CMV-seronegative.

CDR3 coding DNA: TGTGCCACCAGCAGAGAACGACAGGCAACTAGATATAGCAATCAGCCCCAGCATTTT. Protein: CATSRERQATRYSNQPQHF. This chain connects TRBV15 to TRBJ1-5; D is possibly TRBD1 (6 bases). This CDR3 is built from 19 residues. V dropped 0 bases and J dropped 0 bases, with 18 bases sitting between them. Germline values: CDR1 LNHNV, CDR2 YYDKDF (reference sequence).

The chain couples TRBV19 to TRBJ2-5; the match to TRBD1 covers 8 bases. This CDR3 is built from 14 residues. Losses at the gene ends were 5 bases for V and 5 bases for J; bases not matched to a gene: 7. CDR1 is LNHDA and CDR2 is SQIVND in the germline V gene (reference sequence). The CDR3 here is CASSLGQVMETQYF. The DNA of the CDR3 is TGTGCCAGTAGTTTGGGACAGGTAATGGAGACCCAGTACTTC.

The chain is built from TRBV7-2 and TRBJ1-2; D gene ambiguous. V was pared by 5 bases and J by 0 bases, with 13 bases between. This CDR3 is built from 15 residues. The germline V gene encodes CDR1 SGHTA and CDR2 FQGNSA. The chain's CDR3 is CASSTNTLSNYGYTF. DNA of the CDR3: TGTGCCAGCAGCACAAACACCCTCTCTAACTATGGCTACACCTTC.

This clone was picked up one time. The chain uses TRBV6-5 and TRBJ2-2; tentatively, D is TRBD2 (7 bases). Germline CDR1 reads MNHEY; CDR2 reads SVGAGI. The CDR3 sequence is 15 residues long. Deletions cut 5 bases from V and 6 bases from J, with 16 bases between. The CDR3 protein is CASSLGGGVPGELFF. The DNA of the CDR3 is TGTGCCAGCAGTCTCGGAGGGGGGGTCCCCGGGGAGCTGTTTTTT.

J is TRBJ1-5 and V is TRBV5-1; no firm D call. V was trimmed by 7 bases and J by 2 bases, leaving 4 bases between them. This CDR3 contains 11 residues. CDR1 SGHRS and CDR2 YFSETQ come from the germline V gene. CDR3 region: CASPGNQPQHF. CDR3 nucleotide sequence: TGCGCCAGCCCGGGCAATCAGCCCCAGCATTTT.

The V and J genes are TRBV4-2 and TRBJ1-2; D possibly corresponds to TRBD1 (6 bases). Per the germline V gene, CDR1 is LGHNA and CDR2 is YNFKEQ. The CDR3 spans 14 residues. Trimming left V 4 bases short and J 2 bases short, with 11 bases between. The CDR3 sequence: CASSLRQGNYGYTF. The CDR3 DNA is TGTGCCAGCAGCCTAAGGCAGGGGAACTATGGCTACACCTTC.

This chain links TRBV7-8 with TRBJ1-4; D ambiguous. This CDR3 comprises 15 residues. Looked up from germline, CDR1 is SGHVS and CDR2 is FQNEAQ. Trimming removed 5 bases at V and 8 bases at J, with 18 bases between. The CDR3 loop reads CASSLNGRSGEKLFF. Here the CDR3 DNA reads TGTGCCAGCAGCCTGAATGGGAGGAGCGGAGAAAAACTGTTTTTT.

The rearrangement joins TRBV28 to TRBJ1-2; D unclear. Germline V gene data show CDR1 as MDHEN and CDR2 as SYDVKM. The CDR3 extends over 13 amino acids. The V and J ends lost 1 base and 6 bases respectively, with 9 bases between them. The CDR3 sequence: CASSLFLEDGYTF. In nucleotides, the CDR3 is TGTGCCAGCAGTTTATTTCTCGAGGATGGCTACACCTTC.

The CDR3 region is CASSSDSSSYEQYF. The CDR3 nucleotides read TGTGCCAGCAGCTCCGACAGCAGCTCCTACGAGCAGTACTTC. The V and J genes are TRBV28 and TRBJ2-7; D possibly corresponds to TRBD1 (5 bases). Trimming removed 6 bases from V and 0 bases from J, with 12 bases in between. The germline CDR1 and CDR2 sequences are MDHEN and SYDVKM. The CDR3 totals 14 residues. Full variable domain (outside the CDR3, taken from reference TRBV28 and TRBJ2-7): DVKVTQSSRYLVKRTGEKVFLECVQDMDHENMFWYRQDPGLGLRLIYFSYDVKMKEKGDIPEGYSVSREKKERFSLILESASTNQTSMYLCASSSDSSSYEQYFGPGTRLTVT.